This T cell receptor beta chain is drawn from a study of Tregs in tolerant kidney transplant recipients. Study-wide results and caveats: This study did not directly address biological reproducibility. Activated donor B cell expansion appeared to reveal the most relevant donor-specific TCRbeta repertoire. Validation in larger populations is needed because few patients were studied.

The method was immunoSEQ multiplex PCR; TCRdb's version includes in-frame clones alone and lacks a portion of them. Found here are roughly 250,000 clones, roughly 80% of them singletons; the top ten hold under 0.65%. CD4+CD25+CD127- Tregs, CD4+CD25- non-Tregs, CD4 and CD8 cells were sorted. This CDR3 is 20 amino acids long. Germline V gives CDR1 SGDLS, CDR2 YYNGEE. V dropped 5 bases and J dropped 0; count of bases not matched to a gene: 19. With regard to this clone: Its specificity is not known.

Sample: CD4+ T cells from blood. The receptor's source is a human donor in good health. This rearrangement joins TRBV9 to TRBJ2-1; 8 bases match TRBD1. The CDR3 loop is CASSKPGQASWEFSYNEQFF. For the CDR3, the DNA is TGTGCCAGCAGTAAACCGGGACAGGCAAGTTGGGAATTCTCCTACAATGAGCAGTTCTTC.